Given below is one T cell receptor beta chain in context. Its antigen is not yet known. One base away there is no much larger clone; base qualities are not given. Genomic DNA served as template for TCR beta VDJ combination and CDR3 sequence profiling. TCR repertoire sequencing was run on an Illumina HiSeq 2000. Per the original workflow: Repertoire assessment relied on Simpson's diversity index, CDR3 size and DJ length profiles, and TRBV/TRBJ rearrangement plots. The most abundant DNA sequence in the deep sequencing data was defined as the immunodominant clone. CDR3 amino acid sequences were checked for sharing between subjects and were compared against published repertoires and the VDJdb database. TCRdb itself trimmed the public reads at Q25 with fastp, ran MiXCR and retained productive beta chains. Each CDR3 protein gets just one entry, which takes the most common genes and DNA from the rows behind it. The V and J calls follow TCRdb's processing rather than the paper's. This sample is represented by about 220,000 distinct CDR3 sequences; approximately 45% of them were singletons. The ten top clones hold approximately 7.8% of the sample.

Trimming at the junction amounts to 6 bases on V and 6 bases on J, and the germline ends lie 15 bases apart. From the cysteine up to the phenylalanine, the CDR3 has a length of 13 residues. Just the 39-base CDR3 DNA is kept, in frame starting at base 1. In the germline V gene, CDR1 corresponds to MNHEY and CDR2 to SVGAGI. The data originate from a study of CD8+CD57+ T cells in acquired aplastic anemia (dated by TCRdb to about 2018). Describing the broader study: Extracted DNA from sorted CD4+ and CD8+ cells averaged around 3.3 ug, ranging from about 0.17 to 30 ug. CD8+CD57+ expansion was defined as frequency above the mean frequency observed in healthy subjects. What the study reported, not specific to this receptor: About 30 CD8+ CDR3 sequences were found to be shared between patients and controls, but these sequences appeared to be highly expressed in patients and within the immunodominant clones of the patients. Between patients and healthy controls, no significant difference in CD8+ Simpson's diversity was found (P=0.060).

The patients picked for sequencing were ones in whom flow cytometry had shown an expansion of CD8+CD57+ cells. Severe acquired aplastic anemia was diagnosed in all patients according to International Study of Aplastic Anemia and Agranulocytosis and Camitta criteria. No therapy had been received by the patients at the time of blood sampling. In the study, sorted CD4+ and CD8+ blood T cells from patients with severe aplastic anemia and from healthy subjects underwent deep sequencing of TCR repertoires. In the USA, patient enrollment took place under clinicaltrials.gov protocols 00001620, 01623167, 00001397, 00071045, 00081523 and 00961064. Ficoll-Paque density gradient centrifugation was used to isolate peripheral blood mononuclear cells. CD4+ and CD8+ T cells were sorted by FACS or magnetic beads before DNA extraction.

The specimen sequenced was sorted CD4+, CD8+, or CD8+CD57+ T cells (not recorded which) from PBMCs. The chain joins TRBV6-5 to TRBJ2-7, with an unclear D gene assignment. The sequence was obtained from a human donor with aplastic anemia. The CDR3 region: CASSRTAPSEQYF. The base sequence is TGTGCCAGCAGCCGGACCGCACCTTCCGAGCAGTACTTC.